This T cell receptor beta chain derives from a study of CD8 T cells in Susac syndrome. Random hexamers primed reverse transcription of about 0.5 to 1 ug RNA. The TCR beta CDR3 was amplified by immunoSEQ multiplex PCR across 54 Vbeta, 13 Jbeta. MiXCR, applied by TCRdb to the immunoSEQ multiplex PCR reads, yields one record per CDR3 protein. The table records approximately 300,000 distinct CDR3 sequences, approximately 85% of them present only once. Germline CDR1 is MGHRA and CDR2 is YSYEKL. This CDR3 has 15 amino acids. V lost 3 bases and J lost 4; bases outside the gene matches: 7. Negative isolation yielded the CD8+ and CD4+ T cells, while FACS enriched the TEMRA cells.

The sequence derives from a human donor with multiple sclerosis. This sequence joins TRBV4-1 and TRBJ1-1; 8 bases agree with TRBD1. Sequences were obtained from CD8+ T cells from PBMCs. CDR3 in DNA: TGCGCCAGCAGCCATCCCACTACAGGGGGCACTGAAGCTTTCTTT. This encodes CASSHPTTGGTEAFF.